This T cell receptor (beta chain) was obtained from a study of identifying expanded T cells in peripheral blood. This CDR3 is built from 15 residues. Germline values: CDR1 SNHLY, CDR2 FYNNEI. V lost 6 bases and J lost 6; bases outside the gene matches: 4. Collection occurred without any documented infections or immune events in donors. Here immunoSEQ multiplex PCR was the method, and the copy in TCRdb shows in-frame clones only, minus some. The table includes about 89,000 clones, about 91% detected once. The clonotype was recovered from a person between 18 and 75 years old in good health. V and J are TRBV2 and TRBJ2-2; TRBD2 matches 13 bases. The sequencing input was blood. The CDR3 DNA reads TGTGCCAGCAGGGCCGGACTAGCGGGAGCCGGGGAGCTGTTTTTT. Translating it yields CASRAGLAGAGELFF.